This TCR beta chain was sequenced during a study of T cells after yellow fever vaccination. For TCR, cDNA came from 5'RACE template switching, which added a universal primer site and UMIs. TCRdb reprocessed the 5' RACE reads via MiXCR and lists one record per CDR3 protein. The table records around 610,000 distinct CDR3 sequences, approximately 13% of them present only once. Trimming cost V 4 bases and J 6 bases, with 21 bases left between them. The germline gives CDR1 SEHNR, CDR2 FQNEAQ (reference sequence). The length of the CDR3 is 17 residues. Study outcomes and limitations: The booster response re-showed most primary clones: about 96% CD4, roughly 91% CD8. The secondary response showed a weaker magnitude and a faster peak, day 5 versus 15.

Regarding this clonotype: Its antigen is not known.

The specimen was PBMCs, collected on the day of the yellow fever booster vaccination. This rearrangement joins TRBV7-9 to TRBJ2-2, with D maybe TRBD2 (6 bases). This receptor was taken from a man in his thirties or forties who received the YFV17D yellow fever vaccine. CDR3 bases: TGTGCCAGCAGCTCCGCTGCCGGGAGAGATGTTTCCGGGGAGCTGTTTTTT. Its translation: CASSSAAGRDVSGELFF.